This T cell receptor (beta chain) was recovered during a study of blood T cells in healthy people across ages. A sample-barcoded 5' primer and a J-beta primer mix were used in a second PCR of roughly 7 to 11 cycles. Via MiXCR, TCRdb re-called the 5' RACE reads, giving one row per CDR3 protein. The data hold 1,100,000 or so distinct CDR3 sequences, with more than 35% observed a single time. This clonotype was seen only a few times. The CDR3 loop spans 18 amino acids. Trimming pared 1 base from V and 4 bases from J, leaving 20 bases between. Germline V gene sequence: CDR1 SGHTA, CDR2 FQGTGA. Sequenced sample: blood. This rearrangement joins TRBV7-3 to TRBJ2-1; D is tentatively TRBD1 or TRBD2 (6 bases each). The sequence was obtained from a woman aged 60-70 years in good health. The CDR3 bases are TGTGCCAGCAGCTTAAAGGGTGGGGGCGGGGTCTCATACAATGAGCAGTTCTTC. It encodes CASSLKGGGGVSYNEQFF.